Described below is a single T cell receptor (beta chain) sequence and its context. Its target is unknown. Trimming cost V 7 bases and J 4 bases, with 17 bases left between them. The V gene's germline CDR1 is ENHRY and CDR2 SYGVKD. The CDR3 has 15 residues. The data belong to a study of response to subunit inactivated influenza vaccine. Study-level results: Only a handful of new T cells, the authors suggested, are recruited with each seasonal influenza vaccination.

Via MiXCR, TCRdb re-called the RT-PCR reads, giving one row per CDR3 protein. The table lists roughly 760,000 distinct CDR3 sequences, 21% of them singletons. This sample comprised PBMCs from blood, obtained about 5 days after vaccination. This clonotype was obtained from a man in his fifties who received an inactivated influenza vaccine. The chain is built from TRBV10-3 and TRBJ2-1, with D perhaps TRBD2 (6 bases). The CDR3 DNA reads as TGTGCCATCACCATCTCACTAGCAGAATACAATGAGCAGTTCTTC. The encoded protein is CAITISLAEYNEQFF.